This TCR beta chain is drawn from a study of T cells in Graves' hyperthyroidism and ophthalmopathy (dated by TCRdb to the late 2010s). Concerning the study at large: Peripheral blood was collected at initial diagnosis, before any treatment. To identify distinguishing TCR V-J signatures, a discovery cohort of around 100 patients was used, comprising roughly 45 with Graves' ophthalmopathy and approximately 58 with stable Graves' hyperthyroidism. The paper describes TCR Vbeta CDR3 sequencing of 135 peripheral blood samples, made up of 43 ophthalmopathy patients, roughly 72 hyperthyroidism patients and about 17 progressor patients. For training and testing, the 95 to 100 patients in the discovery cohort were randomly divided in a 7:3 ratio. After blood sampling, hyperthyroidism patients were treated with methimazole at a starting dose of 30 mg daily, and ophthalmopathy patients were treated with high-dose intravenous methylprednisolone. In several Graves' hyperthyroidism patients, the study also compared T-cell repertoires from thyroid tissue with T-cell repertoires from blood. Prospective prediction of ophthalmopathy was tested in an independent validation cohort of some 19 hyperthyroidism patients and roughly 16 patients who later progressed to ophthalmopathy.

TCR beta CDR3 regions were amplified from RNA transcripts. The first round of RT-PCR for the TCR CDR3 was performed with the HTBI primer set and the Qiagen OneStep RT-PCR kit. Libraries were constructed in a second round of multiplex PCR, after which size selection and purification were performed. Libraries were sequenced paired-end with 100 bp reads on an Illumina HiSeq2000. Under the source paper's analysis protocol: SOAPnuke was used to process the raw data, throwing out any read that contained adapters or uncalled bases, had a mean Phred below 15, or lacked an exact constant-primer or identifier match. High-quality paired reads were merged using COPE v1.2.5, and each unique nucleotide sequence was defined as a clonotype. MiTCR v1.1 was used to align clonotypes to the IMGT TRBV, TRBD and TRBJ reference segments. The analysis was restricted to V-J combinations with a frequency above 0.0001, which together covered 99% to 99.2% of the repertoires. The TCS score was defined as the ratio of F50 (clonal expansion) to E x V (chaos), calculated using BLOSUM62-based TCRdist between CDR3 peptides within each V-J. Welch's t-statistics and random forest reduced just over 500 V-J features to 10 to 15, which were used in a naive Bayes classifier (R e1071). Through fastp at Q25 and MiXCR, TCRdb rebuilt clones from the public reads, retaining in-frame beta chains. Rows merge per CDR3 protein into single entries with the most common DNA and genes. For this entry, the V and J calls and clone size follow TCRdb and not the study's own pipeline. Across this sample there are around 340,000 distinct CDR3 sequences, with 15% to 20% seen only once. In total, the top ten clones hold around 34% of the sample.

Taken from cysteine to phenylalanine, the CDR3 has 13 residues. Only the CDR3 DNA stays, 39 bases, in frame from base 1. A distance of 14 bases separates the germline ends of V and J, which lose 6 bases and 6 bases respectively. CDR1 is given as LGHDT and CDR2 as YNNKEL, both from the germline V gene (reference sequence). This clonotype was recorded at least ten times. The antigen it binds to is not known. Nothing much larger sits one base from this clone, and base qualities are not available. Here is what the overall study found, with its caveats: Blood samples also contained most of the expanded thyroid clonotypes (frequency above 0.001), which suggests that blood repertoires may reflect thyroid immune responses. A model built on a 13 V-J signature distinguished ophthalmopathy from stable hyperthyroidism, reaching about 89% sensitivity and approximately 81% specificity in cross-validation and 80%/75% in testing. No statistical method was used to fix the sample size in advance, and group allocation was not hidden from the investigators. In validation, the model predicted progression to ophthalmopathy with over 65% sensitivity and approximately 72% specificity, a median of around 6.6 months before onset.

Stable Graves' hyperthyroidism was defined as no progression to ophthalmopathy during 18 months of follow-up. The hyperthyroidism patients were between 18 and 65 years old and newly diagnosed, with a disease duration of less than 2 months. Exclusion was applied to patients with uncontrolled infections, other autoimmune diseases, pregnancy or lactation. Diagnoses relied on clinical symptoms, serum thyroxine and TRAb, thyroid ultrasound and orbital computed tomography. PBMCs were isolated from about 10 ml of fresh peripheral blood by Ficoll-Paque density gradient centrifugation. Trizol reagent was used to extract total RNA, and RNA quality was then checked on an Agilent 2100 Bioanalyzer.

This sequence uses TRBV3-1 and TRBJ1-1; 5 matching bases give a weak D call of TRBD1. The sample was blood. The clonotype comes from a man aged 25-45 years with Graves' hyperthyroidism. The base sequence is TGTGCCAGCAGACACCGGGGGTACGCTGAAGCTTTCTTT. It is translated as CASRHRGYAEAFF.